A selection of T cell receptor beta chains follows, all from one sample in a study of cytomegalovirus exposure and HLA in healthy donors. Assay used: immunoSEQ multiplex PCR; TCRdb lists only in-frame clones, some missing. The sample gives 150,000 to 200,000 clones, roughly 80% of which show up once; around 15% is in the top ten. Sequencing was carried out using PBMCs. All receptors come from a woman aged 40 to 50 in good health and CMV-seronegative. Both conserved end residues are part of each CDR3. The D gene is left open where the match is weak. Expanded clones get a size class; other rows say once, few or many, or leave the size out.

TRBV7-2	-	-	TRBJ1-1	CASSPGPGTEAFF	TGTGCCAGCAGCCCAGGGCCAGGCACTGAAGCTTTCTTT
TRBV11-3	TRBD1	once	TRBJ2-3	CASSWATGATDTQYF	TGTGCCAGCAGCTGGGCGACAGGGGCCACAGATACGCAGTATTTT
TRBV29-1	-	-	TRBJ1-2	CSVEVGGSGYGYTF	TGCAGCGTTGAAGTTGGAGGTTCGGGCTATGGCTACACCTTC
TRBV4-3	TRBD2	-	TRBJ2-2	CASSQGFASGSGGELFF	TGCGCCAGCAGCCAAGGTTTCGCTAGCGGGAGTGGCGGGGAGCTGTTTTTT
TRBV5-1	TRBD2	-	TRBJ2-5	CASSSTAGVETQYF	TGCGCCAGCAGCTCTACAGCGGGGGTGGAGACCCAGTACTTC
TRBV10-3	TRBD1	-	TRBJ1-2	CAIRAGTGDGYTF	TGTGCCATCAGGGCCGGGACAGGGGATGGCTACACCTTC
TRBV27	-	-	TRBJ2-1	CASSLRRASYNEQFF	TGTGCCAGCAGTTTGAGGCGGGCCTCCTACAATGAGCAGTTCTTC
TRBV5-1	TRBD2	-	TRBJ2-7	CASSYLSGSGHEQYF	TGCGCCAGCAGCTACCTTAGCGGGAGCGGACACGAGCAGTACTTC
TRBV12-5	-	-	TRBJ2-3	CASGPGLSTDTQYF	TGTGCTAGTGGCCCAGGACTTAGCACAGATACGCAGTATTTT
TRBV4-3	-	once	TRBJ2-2	CTSSQEPGSGELFF	TGCACCAGCAGCCAAGAGCCGGGGTCCGGGGAGCTGTTTTTT
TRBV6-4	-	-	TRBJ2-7	CASSKDSSARYEQYF	TGTGCCAGCAGTAAGGACTCGTCTGCCCGCTACGAGCAGTACTTC
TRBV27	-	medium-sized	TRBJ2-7	CASSIVDSLSYEQYF	TGTGCCAGCAGCATCGTTGACAGTCTAAGCTACGAGCAGTACTTC
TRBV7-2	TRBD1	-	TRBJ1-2	CASSTSTGNYGYTF	TGTGCCAGCAGCACTTCGACAGGGAACTATGGCTACACCTTC
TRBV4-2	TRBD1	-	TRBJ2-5	CASSQDKAGGIETQYF	TGTGCCAGCAGCCAAGATAAAGCAGGGGGCATAGAGACCCAGTACTTC
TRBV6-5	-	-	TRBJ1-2	CASSYDGNYGYTF	TGTGCCAGCAGTTACGACGGGAACTATGGCTACACCTTC
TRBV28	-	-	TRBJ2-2	CASSAPAEVANTGELFF	TGTGCCAGCAGTGCACCGGCGGAGGTGGCGAACACCGGGGAGCTGTTTTTT
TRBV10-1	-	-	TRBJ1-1	CASEGAEMNTEAFF	TGCGCCAGCGAAGGGGCCGAAATGAACACTGAAGCTTTCTTT
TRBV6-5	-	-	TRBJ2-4	CASSYSTGIAKNIQYF	TGTGCCAGCAGTTACTCGACAGGAATAGCCAAAAACATTCAGTACTTC
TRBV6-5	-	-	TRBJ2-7	CASHSPGTSTYEQYF	TGTGCCAGCCACTCCCCCGGGACAAGTACCTACGAGCAGTACTTC
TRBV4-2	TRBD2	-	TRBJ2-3	CASTGTSYSDTQYF	TGTGCCAGCACCGGGACTAGCTACTCAGATACGCAGTATTTT
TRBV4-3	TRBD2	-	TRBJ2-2	CASSPPLTSGRNTGELFF	TGCGCCAGCAGCCCCCCACTCACTAGCGGGAGGAACACCGGGGAGCTGTTTTTT
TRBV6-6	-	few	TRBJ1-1	CASGGSMNTEAFF	TGTGCCAGCGGAGGGAGCATGAACACTGAAGCTTTCTTT
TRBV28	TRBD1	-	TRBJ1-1	CASSLTGGQTEAFF	TGTGCCAGCAGTTTGACAGGGGGCCAAACTGAAGCTTTCTTT
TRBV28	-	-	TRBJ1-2	CASVQGRGYGYTF	TGTGCCAGCGTCCAGGGGAGGGGGTATGGCTACACCTTC
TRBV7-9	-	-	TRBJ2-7	CASSLVGDHEQYF	TGTGCCAGCAGCTTAGTCGGAGACCACGAGCAGTACTTC
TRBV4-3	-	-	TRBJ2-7	CASSQEVGFTYEQYF	TGCGCCAGCAGCCAAGAGGTGGGCTTTACCTACGAGCAGTACTTC
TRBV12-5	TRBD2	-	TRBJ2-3	CASGLVLAGQLTDTQYF	TGTGCTAGTGGTTTGGTACTAGCGGGGCAGCTCACAGATACGCAGTATTTT
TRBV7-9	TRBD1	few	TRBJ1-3	CASSSGTGRNTIYF	TGTGCCAGCAGCTCCGGGACAGGGAGGAACACCATATATTTT
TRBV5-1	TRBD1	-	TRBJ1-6	CASTPGQGSWSPLHF	TGCGCCAGCACCCCCGGACAGGGAAGTTGGTCACCCCTCCACTTT
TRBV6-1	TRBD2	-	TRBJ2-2	CASSEASGGASTGELFF	TGTGCCAGCAGTGAAGCCAGCGGGGGGGCCTCGACCGGGGAGCTGTTTTTT
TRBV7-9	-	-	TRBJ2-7	CASSFKRYEQYF	TGTGCCAGCAGCTTCAAGCGATACGAGCAGTACTTC
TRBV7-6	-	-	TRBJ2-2	CASSLRDTHHTGELFF	TGTGCCAGCAGCCTTCGGGACACCCATCACACCGGGGAGCTGTTTTTT
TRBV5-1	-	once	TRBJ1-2	CASSFGVRDYGYTF	TGCGCCAGCAGCTTCGGCGTTCGGGACTATGGCTACACCTTC
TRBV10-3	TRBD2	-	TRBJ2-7	CAIRPGTSGSQNEQYF	TGTGCCATCAGGCCCGGGACTAGCGGGAGTCAAAACGAGCAGTACTTC
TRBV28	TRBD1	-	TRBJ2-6	CASMSQGAYQTGANGLTF	TGTGCCAGCATGTCTCAGGGGGCCTACCAAACAGGGGCCAACGGCCTGACTTTC
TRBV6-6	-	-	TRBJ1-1	CASSYQLGMNTEAFF	TGTGCCAGCAGTTATCAGTTGGGCATGAACACTGAAGCTTTCTTT
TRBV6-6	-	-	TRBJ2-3	CASSSSTDTQYF	TGTGCCAGCAGTAGCAGCACAGATACGCAGTATTTT
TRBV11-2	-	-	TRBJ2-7	CASSLILNYEQYF	TGTGCCAGCAGCTTAATCCTTAACTACGAGCAGTACTTC
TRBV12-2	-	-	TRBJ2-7	CASRTVRTSRAYEQYF	TGTGCAAGTCGCACCGTTCGGACCTCGCGGGCCTACGAGCAGTACTTC
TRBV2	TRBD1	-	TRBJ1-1	CAGRQGIYTEAFF	TGTGCCGGAAGACAGGGAATCTACACTGAAGCTTTCTTT
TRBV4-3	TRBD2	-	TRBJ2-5	CASSHLAGGMETQYF	TGCGCCAGCAGCCATTTAGCGGGAGGAATGGAGACCCAGTACTTC
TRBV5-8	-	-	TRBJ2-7	CASSLKGRTYEQYF	TGTGCCAGCAGCTTGAAGGGAAGGACTTACGAGCAGTACTTC